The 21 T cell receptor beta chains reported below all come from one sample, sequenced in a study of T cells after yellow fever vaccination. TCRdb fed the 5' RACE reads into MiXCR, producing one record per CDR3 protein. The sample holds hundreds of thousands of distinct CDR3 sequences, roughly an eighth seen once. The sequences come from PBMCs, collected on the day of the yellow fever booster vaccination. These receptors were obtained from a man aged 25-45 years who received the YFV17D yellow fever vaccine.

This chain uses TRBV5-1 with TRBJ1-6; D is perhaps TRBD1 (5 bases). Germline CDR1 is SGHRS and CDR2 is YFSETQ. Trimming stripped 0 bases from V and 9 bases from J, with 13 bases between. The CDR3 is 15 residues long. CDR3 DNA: TGCGCCAGCAGCTTGGCCCAGGCAGGGAGTTCACCCCTCCACTTT. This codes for CASSLAQAGSSPLHF.

CDR3 DNA: TGTGCCAGCAGTCCACAGGGTGGTTATGGCTACACCTTC. It yields the protein CASSPQGGYGYTF. The chain combines TRBV12-3 or TRBV12-4 with TRBJ1-2, with D possibly matching TRBD1 (6 bases). The CDR3 runs 13 residues. The germline V and J ends were trimmed by 5 bases and 5 bases, with 12 bases remaining between them.

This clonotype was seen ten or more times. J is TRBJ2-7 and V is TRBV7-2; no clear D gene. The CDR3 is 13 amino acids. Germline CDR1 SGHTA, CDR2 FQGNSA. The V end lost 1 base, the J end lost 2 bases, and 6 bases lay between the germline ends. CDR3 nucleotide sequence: TGTGCCAGCAGCTTAGGGCTAGCCTACGAGCAGTACTTC. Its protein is CASSLGLAYEQYF.

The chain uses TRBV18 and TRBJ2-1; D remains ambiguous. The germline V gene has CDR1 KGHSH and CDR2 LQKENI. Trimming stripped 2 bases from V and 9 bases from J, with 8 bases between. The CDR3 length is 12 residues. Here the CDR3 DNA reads TGTGCCAGCTCACCAGATATTTTTGAGCAGTTCTTC. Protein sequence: CASSPDIFEQFF.

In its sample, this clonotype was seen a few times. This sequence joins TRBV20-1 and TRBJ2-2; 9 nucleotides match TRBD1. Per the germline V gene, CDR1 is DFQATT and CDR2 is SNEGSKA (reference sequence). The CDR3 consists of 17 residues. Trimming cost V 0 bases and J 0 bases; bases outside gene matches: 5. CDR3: CSARDSRQGANTGELFF. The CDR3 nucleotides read TGCAGTGCTAGAGATTCTAGACAGGGGGCGAACACCGGGGAGCTGTTTTTT.

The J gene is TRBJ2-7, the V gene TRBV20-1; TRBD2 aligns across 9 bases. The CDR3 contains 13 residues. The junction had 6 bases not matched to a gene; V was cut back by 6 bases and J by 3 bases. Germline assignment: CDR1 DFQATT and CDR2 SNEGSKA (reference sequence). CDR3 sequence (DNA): TGCAGTGCCCCTCTAGCGGGAAGCTACGAGCAGTACTTC. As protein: CSAPLAGSYEQYF.

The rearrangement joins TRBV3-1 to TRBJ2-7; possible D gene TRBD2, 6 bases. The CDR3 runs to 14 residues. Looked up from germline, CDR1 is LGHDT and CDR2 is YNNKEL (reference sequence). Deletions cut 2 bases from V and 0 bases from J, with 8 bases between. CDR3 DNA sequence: TGTGCCAGCAGCCAACGGGGGACCTCCTACGAGCAGTACTTC. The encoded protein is CASSQRGTSYEQYF.

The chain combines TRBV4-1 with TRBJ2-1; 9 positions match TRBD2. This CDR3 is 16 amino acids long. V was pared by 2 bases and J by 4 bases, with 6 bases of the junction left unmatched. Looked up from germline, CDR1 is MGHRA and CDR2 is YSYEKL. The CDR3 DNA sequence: TGCGCCAGCAGCCAAAATAGCGGGAGTTATTACAATGAGCAGTTCTTC. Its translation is CASSQNSGSYYNEQFF.

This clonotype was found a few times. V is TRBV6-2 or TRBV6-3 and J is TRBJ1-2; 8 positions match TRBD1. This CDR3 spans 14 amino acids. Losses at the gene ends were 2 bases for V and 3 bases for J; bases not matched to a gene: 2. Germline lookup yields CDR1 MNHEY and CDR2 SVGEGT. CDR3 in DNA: TGTGCCAGCAGTTACGAGACAGGGGACTATGGCTACACCTTC. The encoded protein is CASSYETGDYGYTF.

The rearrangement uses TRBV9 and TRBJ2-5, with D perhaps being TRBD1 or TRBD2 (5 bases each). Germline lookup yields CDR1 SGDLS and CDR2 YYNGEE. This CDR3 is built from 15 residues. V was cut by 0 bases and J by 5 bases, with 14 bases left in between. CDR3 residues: CASSVEGSPWETQYF. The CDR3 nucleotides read TGTGCCAGCAGCGTAGAGGGGAGTCCTTGGGAGACCCAGTACTTC.

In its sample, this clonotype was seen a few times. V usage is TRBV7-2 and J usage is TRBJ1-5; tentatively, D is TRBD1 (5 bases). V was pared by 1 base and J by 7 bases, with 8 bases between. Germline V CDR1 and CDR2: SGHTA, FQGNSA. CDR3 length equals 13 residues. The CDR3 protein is CASSLGRGQPQHF. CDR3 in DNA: TGTGCCAGCAGCTTAGGCCGGGGCCAGCCCCAGCATTTT.

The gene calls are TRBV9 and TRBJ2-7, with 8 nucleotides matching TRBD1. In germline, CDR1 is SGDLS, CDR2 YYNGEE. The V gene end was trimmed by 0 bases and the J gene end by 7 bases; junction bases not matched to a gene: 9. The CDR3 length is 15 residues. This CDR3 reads CASSVEGQARHEQYF. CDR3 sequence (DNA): TGTGCCAGCAGCGTAGAGGGACAGGCCCGTCATGAGCAGTACTTC.

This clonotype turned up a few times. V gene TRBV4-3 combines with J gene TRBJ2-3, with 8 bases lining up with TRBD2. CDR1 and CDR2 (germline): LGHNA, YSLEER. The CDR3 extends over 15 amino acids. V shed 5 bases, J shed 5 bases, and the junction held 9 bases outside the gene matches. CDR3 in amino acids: CASSSGTRYGDTQYF. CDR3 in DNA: TGCGCCAGCAGCTCCGGGACTAGGTACGGAGATACGCAGTATTTT.

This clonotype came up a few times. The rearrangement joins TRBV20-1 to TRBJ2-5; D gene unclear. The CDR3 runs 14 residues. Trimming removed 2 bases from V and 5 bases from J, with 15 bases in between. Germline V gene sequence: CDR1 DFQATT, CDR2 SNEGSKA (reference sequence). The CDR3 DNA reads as TGCAGTGCTAGAAAGTACCCGGATGGGGAGACCCAGTACTTC. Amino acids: CSARKYPDGETQYF.

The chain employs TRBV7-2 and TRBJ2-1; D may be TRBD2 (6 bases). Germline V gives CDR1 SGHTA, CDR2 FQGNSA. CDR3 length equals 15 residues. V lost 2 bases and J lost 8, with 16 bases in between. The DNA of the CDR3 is TGTGCCAGCAGCTTAAGTACGGGAGATTGGGATGAGCAGTTCTTC. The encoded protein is CASSLSTGDWDEQFF.

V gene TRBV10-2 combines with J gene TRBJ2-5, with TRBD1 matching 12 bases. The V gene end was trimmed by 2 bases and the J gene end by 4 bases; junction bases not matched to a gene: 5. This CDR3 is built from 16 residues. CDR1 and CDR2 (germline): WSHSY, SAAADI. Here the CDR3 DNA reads TGCGCCAGCAGTGAGACCGGGACAGGGGGCAGAGAGACCCAGTACTTC. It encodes CASSETGTGGRETQYF.

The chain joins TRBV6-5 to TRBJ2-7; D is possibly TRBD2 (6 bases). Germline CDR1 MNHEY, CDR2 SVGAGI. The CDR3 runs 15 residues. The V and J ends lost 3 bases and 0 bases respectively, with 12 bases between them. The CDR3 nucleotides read TGTGCCAGCAGTTATGCGGGACTTAGCTCCTACGAGCAGTACTTC. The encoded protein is CASSYAGLSSYEQYF.

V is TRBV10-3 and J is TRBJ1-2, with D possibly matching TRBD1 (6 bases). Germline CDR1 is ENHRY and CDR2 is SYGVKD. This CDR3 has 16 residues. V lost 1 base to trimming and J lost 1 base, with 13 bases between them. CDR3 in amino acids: CAISEFGLDSNYGYTF. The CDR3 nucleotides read TGTGCCATCAGTGAGTTCGGGCTGGACAGTAACTATGGCTACACCTTC.

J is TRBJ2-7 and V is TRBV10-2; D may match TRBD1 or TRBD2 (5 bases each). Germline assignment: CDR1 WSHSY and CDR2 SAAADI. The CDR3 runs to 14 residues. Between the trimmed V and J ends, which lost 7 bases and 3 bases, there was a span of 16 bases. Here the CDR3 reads CASTRAGYDYEQYF. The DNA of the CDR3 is TGCGCCAGCACCAGGGCGGGTTACGACTACGAGCAGTACTTC.

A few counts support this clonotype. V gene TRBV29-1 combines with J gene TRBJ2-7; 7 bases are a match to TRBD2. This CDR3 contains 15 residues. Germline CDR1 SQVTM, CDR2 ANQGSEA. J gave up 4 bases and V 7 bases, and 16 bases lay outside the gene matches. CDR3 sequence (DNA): TGCAGCGCCCTTTCCGGCCGGGACTATCCTTACGAGCAGTACTTC. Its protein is CSALSGRDYPYEQYF.

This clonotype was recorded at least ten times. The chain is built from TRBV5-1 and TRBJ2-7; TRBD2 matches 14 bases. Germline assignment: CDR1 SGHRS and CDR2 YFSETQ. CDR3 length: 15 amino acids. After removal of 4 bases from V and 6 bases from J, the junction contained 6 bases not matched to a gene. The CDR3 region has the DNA TGCGCCAGCAGCCCACCGGGACTAGCGGGAGTCGAGCAGTACTTC. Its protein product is CASSPPGLAGVEQYF.